This record concerns one T cell receptor beta chain sequence. Its recognized antigen is unknown. Per-base quality was not reported, and no clone a single base away is much larger than it. These data come from a study of beta chain features in type 1 diabetes listed by TCRdb under 2018. Study-level background: Patients and healthy donors did not differ in mean age, gender distribution, total cell number or subset yield. Regulatory and stem cell-like memory subsets were isolated from only 8 patients and about 8 healthy donors, whereas naive and central memory subsets came from all 30 or so donors. In the study, recently diagnosed type 1 diabetes patients and matched healthy donors were compared on the TCRB repertoires of their sorted circulating CD4+ T cell subsets. A total of under 140,000,000 sorted cells were examined across all samples, and the number of cells per subset was strongly correlated with RNA yield.

Each donor gave one peripheral blood draw, approximately 110 mL on average, collected into heparinised tubes. Using a panel that included CD45RO, CCR7, CD25, CD127, CD95 and CD27, naive, central memory, regulatory and stem cell-like memory CD4+ T cells were sorted on a BD FACSAria II. A purity above 95% was achieved for all sorted populations. PBMCs were separated immediately by Lymphoprep density gradient centrifugation and were stained directly, without being cultured. So that batch effects would be minimized, each experiment stained and sorted samples in pairs, pairing one healthy donor with one patient. The paper's findings and limits, for the study overall: A moderate but significant shortening of TCRB CDR3 length was observed in type 1 diabetes patients in all four CD4+ subsets. Patients with type 1 diabetes made fewer insertions and deleted more nucleotides at VDJ recombination sites, implying thymic rearrangement abnormalities. Naive, central memory and regulatory TCRB repertoires appeared to be more similar among patients than among healthy donors. Because small numbers of individuals were included in the HLA sub-analyses, any influence of HLA type on TCRB rearrangement was left unresolved. Shorter templates might be favored by PCR, yet because patient and control samples were amplified and corrected together, any such skew would affect both groups equally. Sequencing cDNA rather than genomic DNA could over-represent highly expressing activated cells, although activation and CD3 levels did not differ between groups.

The entire isolated RNA was reverse transcribed using the High Capacity cDNA Reverse Transcription Kit, and thus expressed TCRB transcripts were sequenced. Deep immunoSEQ sequencing was applied to naive, central memory and regulatory T cell samples, giving an average of about 3.57 million total reads per sample. Sorted cells were lysed in RLT buffer and RNA was extracted with DNase-treated RNeasy Micro or Mini kits, depending on cell number. To prevent cross-contamination, every cell subset was processed on its own, while patient and healthy donor samples were processed together. Using the immunoSEQ multiplex PCR, TCRB sequences were amplified from cDNA into 87-bp fragments spanning the CDR3 region. Sequencing of the amplicons was done on the Illumina HiSeq platform. Under the source paper's analysis protocol: Synthetic template baselines were used to correct PCR bias computationally, reads within Hamming distance 2 were collapsed together, and singletons that could not be merged were discarded. By aligning reads against IMGT, V, D and J genes, CDR3 length, and insertions or deletions at six rearrangement sites were assigned. Within each subset, clonotype counts were normalized to sorted cell number, after which true diversity and Gini coefficients were computed with the tcR R package. The overlap coefficient, calculated on TCRB nucleotide sequences, was used to measure repertoire sharing. The table comes from immuneACCESS by way of TCRdb, which keeps in-frame sequences with V and J called. Part of the clones is missing from these tables; in studies checked, under half for an unresolved V gene and the rest for unknown reasons. That table supplies the V and J calls and clone size; D and trimming were determined from the DNA. This sample gives about 28,000 clones in total; around 60% of them show up just once. About 2.4% of the sample goes to the ten largest clones.

Sequencing was carried out using Tregs from blood. This sample's cell subset or site label indicates: regulatory CD4+ T cells. The receptor's source is a woman younger than 45 with type 1 diabetes.

The sequence in DNA is TGTGCCAGCAGCCAGGACCAGGGGCCTGCCACAGATACGCAGTATTTT. This is translated as CASSQDQGPATDTQYF. Recombination connected TRBV4-2 to TRBJ2-3; TRBD1 is perhaps the D gene, given 6 matching bases. CDR3 length: 16 amino acids, cysteine to phenylalanine. Left in the record is the CDR3 DNA by itself, 48 bases read in frame from the first base. CDR1 and CDR2, looked up from the germline V gene, are LGHNA and YNFKEQ. The junction carries 15 bases between V and J, which are trimmed by 3 bases and 2 bases respectively.